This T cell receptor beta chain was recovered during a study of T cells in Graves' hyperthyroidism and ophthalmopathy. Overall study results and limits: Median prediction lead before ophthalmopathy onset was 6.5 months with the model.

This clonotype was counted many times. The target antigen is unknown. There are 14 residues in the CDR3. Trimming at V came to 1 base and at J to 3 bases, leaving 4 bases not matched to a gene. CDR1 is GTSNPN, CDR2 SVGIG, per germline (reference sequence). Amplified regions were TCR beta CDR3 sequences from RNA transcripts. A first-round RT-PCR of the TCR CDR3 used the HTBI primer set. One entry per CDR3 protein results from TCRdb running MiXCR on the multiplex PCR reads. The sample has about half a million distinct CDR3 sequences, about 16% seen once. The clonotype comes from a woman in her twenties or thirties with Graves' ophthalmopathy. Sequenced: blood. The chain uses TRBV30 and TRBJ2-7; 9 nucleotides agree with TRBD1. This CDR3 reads CAWSGGQGGYEQYF. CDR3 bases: TGTGCCTGGAGTGGGGGACAGGGAGGCTACGAGCAGTACTTC.